This TCR beta chain was captured by sequencing in a study of T cell repertoires in cytomegalovirus infection. Whole-study context: Used in the study were CMV epitopes, some recently identified and HLA-C-restricted, others well-studied and HLA-B-restricted. A matching HLA type, together with CMV infection, was signaled by public TCR beta signatures. Study-level results: HLA-C-restricted CMV-specific TCR beta clonotypes prevailed in the ex vivo response. Identification of carriers of CMV plus the relevant HLA was performed using cumulative public TCR beta family frequency.

CDR1 SGHVS and CDR2 FQNEAQ come from the germline V gene. This CDR3 spans 14 amino acids. V lost 2 bases and J lost 2, with 10 bases in between. TCRdb analysed the reads with MiXCR anew, one entry per CDR3 protein. The repertoire has around 300,000 distinct CDR3 sequences, approximately 22% of them found once; the top ten carry roughly a fifth. Worth noting for this clonotype: The antigen is not known.

The chain employs TRBV7-8 and TRBJ2-7; D is perhaps TRBD2 (6 bases). The source is a human donor in good health (CMV status not recorded). Some clones in this sample may be carry-over from other donors' samples. This material consisted of cultured PBMCs, taken from culture after CMV antigen stimulation. Written as DNA, the CDR3 is TGTGCCAGCAGCTTAATGGAGGGCGCCTACGAGCAGTACGTC. As protein: CASSLMEGAYEQYV.